A selection of T cell receptor beta chains follows, all from one sample in a study of CD8+CD57+ T cells in acquired aplastic anemia. Each CDR3 protein is one row after TCRdb ran MiXCR on the reads. The top ten clones hold about 60% of a sample with roughly 220,000 distinct CDR3 sequences, approximately 65% of them seen once. The material sequenced was sorted CD4+, CD8+, or CD8+CD57+ T cells (not recorded which) from PBMCs. These receptors were obtained from a human donor with aplastic anemia. Each CDR3 is given with its conserved first and last residue. The order of the fields is V gene, clone size, D gene, J gene, CDR3 DNA, CDR3 protein. A D gene is named only where the DNA matches it firmly. Not all rows give a size; the values are once, few, many and, for expanded clones, a class.

v_gene: TRBV6-6
abundance: NA
d_gene: TRBD1
j_gene: TRBJ2-5
CDR3nt: TGTGCCAGCATTACTCAAGGACAGGGGGAGACCCAGTACTTC
CDR3aa: CASITQGQGETQYF

v_gene: TRBV25-1
abundance: NA
d_gene: NA
j_gene: TRBJ1-1
CDR3nt: TGTGCCAGCAGTGGGCGTTTATGGGGCACTGAAGCTTTCTTT
CDR3aa: CASSGRLWGTEAFF

v_gene: TRBV13
abundance: NA
d_gene: NA
j_gene: TRBJ2-7
CDR3nt: TGTGCCAGCAGCCCGGGACGGATCTACGAGCAGTACTTC
CDR3aa: CASSPGRIYEQYF

v_gene: TRBV10-3
abundance: few
d_gene: TRBD2
j_gene: TRBJ2-2
CDR3nt: TGTGCCATCAGTGGAGCGGGACCCCTCACCGGGGAGCTGTTTTTT
CDR3aa: CAISGAGPLTGELFF

v_gene: TRBV6-6
abundance: many
d_gene: NA
j_gene: TRBJ1-2
CDR3nt: TGTGCCAGCAGTTACTCGAGACCCTCCGCCCCCTATGGCTACACCTTC
CDR3aa: CASSYSRPSAPYGYTF

v_gene: TRBV2
abundance: NA
d_gene: TRBD2
j_gene: TRBJ2-5
CDR3nt: TGTGCCAGCAGCGAATCGGCGACTAGCGGGGGTCAAGAGACCCAGTACTTC
CDR3aa: CASSESATSGGQETQYF

v_gene: TRBV19
abundance: many
d_gene: TRBD2
j_gene: TRBJ2-7
CDR3nt: TGTGCCAGTAGTATAGACTCAGCGGGGGAGTTCCGTGAGCAGTACTTC
CDR3aa: CASSIDSAGEFREQYF

v_gene: TRBV10-1
abundance: few
d_gene: NA
j_gene: TRBJ1-1
CDR3nt: TGCGCCAGCAGAGCGGAGGGAGGCGCTGAAGCTTTCTTT
CDR3aa: CASRAEGGAEAFF

v_gene: TRBV9
abundance: NA
d_gene: TRBD1
j_gene: TRBJ1-2
CDR3nt: TGTGCCAGCAGCGTACTTTCAGGGGGTGGCTACACCTTC
CDR3aa: CASSVLSGGGYTF

v_gene: TRBV7-3
abundance: NA
d_gene: NA
j_gene: TRBJ2-7
CDR3nt: TGTGCCAGCAGCTCTCCGACAAACTACGAGCAGTACTTC
CDR3aa: CASSSPTNYEQYF

v_gene: TRBV14
abundance: NA
d_gene: NA
j_gene: TRBJ2-1
CDR3nt: TGTGCCAGTACCACGGAAATAGGGGTCCCGGATGAGCAGTTCTTC
CDR3aa: CASTTEIGVPDEQFF

v_gene: TRBV19
abundance: NA
d_gene: TRBD2
j_gene: TRBJ2-1
CDR3nt: TGTGCCAGTAGTATTCCGACTAGCGGGGTAACCTACAATGAGCAGTTCTTC
CDR3aa: CASSIPTSGVTYNEQFF

v_gene: TRBV7-9
abundance: NA
d_gene: TRBD1
j_gene: TRBJ2-7
CDR3nt: TGTGCCATCGAGAGATCCGGGACAGCTTACGAGCAGTACTTC
CDR3aa: CAIERSGTAYEQYF

v_gene: TRBV12-3/TRBV12-4
abundance: many
d_gene: NA
j_gene: TRBJ2-6
CDR3nt: TGTGCCAGCACCATCGCGGGGCTCTTCCTTGCCAACGTCCTGACTTTC
CDR3aa: CASTIAGLFLANVLTF

v_gene: TRBV20-1
abundance: once
d_gene: TRBD2
j_gene: TRBJ2-7
CDR3nt: TGCAGTGCTAGAGGTAGACTAGCGGGGGGGCTATTGTACTTC
CDR3aa: CSARGRLAGGLLYF

v_gene: TRBV24-1
abundance: NA
d_gene: NA
j_gene: TRBJ1-2
CDR3nt: TGTGCCACCAGTGATGGACAGAGCTATGGCTACACCTTC
CDR3aa: CATSDGQSYGYTF

v_gene: TRBV5-4
abundance: NA
d_gene: NA
j_gene: TRBJ2-7
CDR3nt: TGTGCCAGCAGCCAAGAGGGCACGACCTACGAGCAGTACTTC
CDR3aa: CASSQEGTTYEQYF

v_gene: TRBV10-1
abundance: few
d_gene: TRBD2
j_gene: TRBJ2-3
CDR3nt: TGCGCCGCCTCGGGACTAGCGGGAGTAACAGTTACAGATACGCAGTATTTT
CDR3aa: CAASGLAGVTVTDTQYF

v_gene: TRBV4-2
abundance: NA
d_gene: NA
j_gene: TRBJ2-7
CDR3nt: TGTGCCAGCAGCCCTAGCTCAGTTTACGAGCAGTACTTC
CDR3aa: CASSPSSVYEQYF

v_gene: TRBV19
abundance: few
d_gene: NA
j_gene: TRBJ2-7
CDR3nt: TGTGCCAGTAGTGACGACAGGTACCTCTACGAGCAGTACTTC
CDR3aa: CASSDDRYLYEQYF

v_gene: TRBV20-1
abundance: few
d_gene: TRBD1
j_gene: TRBJ1-5
CDR3nt: TGCAGTGCTTTAACAGGGGGGCATCAGCCCCAGCATTTT
CDR3aa: CSALTGGHQPQHF

v_gene: TRBV10-2
abundance: NA
d_gene: NA
j_gene: TRBJ2-6
CDR3nt: TGCGCCAGCAGTCCGGCGGTGGGTTCTGGGGCCAACGTCCTGACTTTC
CDR3aa: CASSPAVGSGANVLTF

v_gene: TRBV7-2
abundance: NA
d_gene: NA
j_gene: TRBJ2-7
CDR3nt: TGTGCCAGCAGCTTACAGGGGATCGAGCAGTACTTC
CDR3aa: CASSLQGIEQYF

v_gene: TRBV9
abundance: NA
d_gene: TRBD2
j_gene: TRBJ2-3
CDR3nt: TGTGCCAGCAGCTCCTGGGGGGGAACAGATACGCAGTATTTT
CDR3aa: CASSSWGGTDTQYF

v_gene: TRBV7-9
abundance: once
d_gene: NA
j_gene: TRBJ1-3
CDR3nt: TGTGCCAGCAGCCTCCTGGGACACGACTCTGGAAACACCATATATTTT
CDR3aa: CASSLLGHDSGNTIYF

v_gene: TRBV9
abundance: many
d_gene: NA
j_gene: TRBJ2-3
CDR3nt: TGTGCCAGCAGCCCGTACGATAGCACAGATACGCAGTATTTT
CDR3aa: CASSPYDSTDTQYF

v_gene: TRBV15
abundance: NA
d_gene: NA
j_gene: TRBJ2-2
CDR3nt: TGTGCCACCAGCAGAGGGTCAGCGAACACCGGGGGGCTGTTTTTT
CDR3aa: CATSRGSANTGGLFF

v_gene: TRBV7-9
abundance: once
d_gene: NA
j_gene: TRBJ2-7
CDR3nt: TGTGCCAGCAGCTTAGAAATGTCCTGGGCCGAGCAGTACTTC
CDR3aa: CASSLEMSWAEQYF

v_gene: TRBV20-1
abundance: NA
d_gene: TRBD2
j_gene: TRBJ2-7
CDR3nt: TGCAGTGCTAGGGATCGGGGGGATTTCTACGAGCAGTACTTC
CDR3aa: CSARDRGDFYEQYF

v_gene: TRBV15
abundance: NA
d_gene: TRBD2
j_gene: TRBJ2-3
CDR3nt: TGTGCCACCAGTTCCCGAAGACTAGCGCACATCACAGATACGCAGTATTTT
CDR3aa: CATSSRRLAHITDTQYF

v_gene: TRBV20-1
abundance: few
d_gene: NA
j_gene: TRBJ2-1
CDR3nt: TGCAGTGGGGGTAACTACAATGAGCAGTTCTTC
CDR3aa: CSGGNYNEQFF

v_gene: TRBV7-3
abundance: few
d_gene: NA
j_gene: TRBJ1-1
CDR3nt: TGTGCCAGCAGCATGACAGGGAACACTGAAGCTTTCTTT
CDR3aa: CASSMTGNTEAFF

v_gene: TRBV5-1
abundance: NA
d_gene: NA
j_gene: TRBJ2-1
CDR3nt: TGCGCCAGCAGCTTGGGCCCTTATAACAATGAGCAGTTCTTC
CDR3aa: CASSLGPYNNEQFF

v_gene: TRBV10-3
abundance: NA
d_gene: NA
j_gene: TRBJ2-5
CDR3nt: TGTGCCACGCGTCTGGAGGGGGCGCGGGAGACCCAGTACTTC
CDR3aa: CATRLEGARETQYF

v_gene: TRBV30
abundance: NA
d_gene: NA
j_gene: TRBJ2-7
CDR3nt: TGTGCCTGGAGGTTTGAGGCCGAGCAGTACTTC
CDR3aa: CAWRFEAEQYF

v_gene: TRBV10-3
abundance: NA
d_gene: NA
j_gene: TRBJ2-5
CDR3nt: TGTGCCATCACAGACCGGGCTAGGGGACAAGAGACCCAGTACTTC
CDR3aa: CAITDRARGQETQYF

v_gene: TRBV6-1
abundance: NA
d_gene: NA
j_gene: TRBJ1-1
CDR3nt: TGTGCCAGCAGTTTCGGGGCTCGCACTGAAGCTTTCTTT
CDR3aa: CASSFGARTEAFF

v_gene: TRBV25-1
abundance: NA
d_gene: TRBD1
j_gene: TRBJ2-7
CDR3nt: TGTGCCAGCAGTGAGTTCCGGGACAGATTCTACGAGCAGTACTTC
CDR3aa: CASSEFRDRFYEQYF

v_gene: TRBV20-1
abundance: once
d_gene: NA
j_gene: TRBJ2-1
CDR3nt: TGCAGTGCGACCAGGGATGAGCAGTTCTTC
CDR3aa: CSATRDEQFF

v_gene: TRBV2
abundance: once
d_gene: TRBD2
j_gene: TRBJ2-1
CDR3nt: TGTGCCAGCAGTGGACCTAGCGGGAGGGCCTTTGATGAGCAGTTCTTC
CDR3aa: CASSGPSGRAFDEQFF

v_gene: TRBV10-3
abundance: NA
d_gene: TRBD1
j_gene: TRBJ1-5
CDR3nt: TGTGCCATCAGTGAGACCGACAGGGGCGGCAATCAGCCCCAGCATTTT
CDR3aa: CAISETDRGGNQPQHF

v_gene: TRBV7-9
abundance: once
d_gene: NA
j_gene: TRBJ2-2
CDR3nt: TGTGCCAGCAGCTGGGGACTGGGGGTCCCCACCGGGGAGCTGTTTTTT
CDR3aa: CASSWGLGVPTGELFF

v_gene: TRBV5-1
abundance: NA
d_gene: NA
j_gene: TRBJ2-3
CDR3nt: TGCGCCAGCAAAACCTCTAGCACAGATACGCAGTATTTT
CDR3aa: CASKTSSTDTQYF

v_gene: TRBV7-2
abundance: NA
d_gene: NA
j_gene: TRBJ2-2
CDR3nt: TGTGCCAGCAGCGCTTACGGGGGGAACACCGGGGAGCTGTTTTTT
CDR3aa: CASSAYGGNTGELFF

v_gene: TRBV9
abundance: NA
d_gene: TRBD1
j_gene: TRBJ2-7
CDR3nt: TGTGCCAGCAGTCGAAACAGGGGCCTGGACGAGCAGTACTTC
CDR3aa: CASSRNRGLDEQYF

v_gene: TRBV20-1
abundance: NA
d_gene: TRBD2
j_gene: TRBJ2-7
CDR3nt: TGCAGTGCTAGGACTAGCACGTACGAGCAGTACTTC
CDR3aa: CSARTSTYEQYF

v_gene: TRBV7-8
abundance: NA
d_gene: NA
j_gene: TRBJ1-2
CDR3nt: NA
CDR3aa: CASSLQLWGPGTF

v_gene: TRBV2
abundance: NA
d_gene: TRBD1
j_gene: TRBJ2-2
CDR3nt: TGTGCCAGCAGTGTGATGAGGACAGGGGGCTCCGGGGAGCTGTTTTTT
CDR3aa: CASSVMRTGGSGELFF